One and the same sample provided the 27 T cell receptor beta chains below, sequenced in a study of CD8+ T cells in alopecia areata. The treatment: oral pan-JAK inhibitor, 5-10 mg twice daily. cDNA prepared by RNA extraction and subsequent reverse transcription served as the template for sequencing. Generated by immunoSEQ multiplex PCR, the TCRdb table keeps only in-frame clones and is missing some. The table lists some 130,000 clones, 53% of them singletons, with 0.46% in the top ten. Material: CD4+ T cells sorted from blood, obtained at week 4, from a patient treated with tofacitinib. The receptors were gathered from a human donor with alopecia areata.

The CDR3 DNA reads TGCAGCGTTAGAATGGGACACACCACCGGGGAGCTGTTTTTT. Translating gives CSVRMGHTTGELFF. This rearrangement joins TRBV29-1 to TRBJ2-2; D might be TRBD1 (6 bases). The CDR3 has 14 residues. The V and J ends lost 5 bases and 4 bases respectively, with 14 bases between them. CDR1 is SQVTM, CDR2 ANQGSEA, per germline.

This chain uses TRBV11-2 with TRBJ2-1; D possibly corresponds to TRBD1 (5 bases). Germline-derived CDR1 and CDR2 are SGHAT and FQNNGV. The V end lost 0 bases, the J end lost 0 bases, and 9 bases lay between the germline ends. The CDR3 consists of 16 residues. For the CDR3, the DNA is TGTGCCAGCAGCTTAGATCAGGGCAGCTCCTACAATGAGCAGTTCTTC. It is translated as CASSLDQGSSYNEQFF.

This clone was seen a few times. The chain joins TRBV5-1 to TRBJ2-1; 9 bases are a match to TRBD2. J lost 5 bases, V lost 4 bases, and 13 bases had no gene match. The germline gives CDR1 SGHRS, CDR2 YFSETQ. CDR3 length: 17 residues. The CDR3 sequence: CASSGLIAGDSHNEQFF. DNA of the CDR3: TGCGCCAGCAGCGGCTTGATAGCGGGAGATAGCCACAATGAGCAGTTCTTC.

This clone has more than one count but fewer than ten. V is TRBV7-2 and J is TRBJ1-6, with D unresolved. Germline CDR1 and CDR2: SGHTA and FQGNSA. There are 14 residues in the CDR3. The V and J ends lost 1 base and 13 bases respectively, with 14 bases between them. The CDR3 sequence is CASSLVGSRRPLHF. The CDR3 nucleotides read TGTGCCAGCAGCTTAGTCGGCAGTCGGCGTCCCCTCCACTTT.

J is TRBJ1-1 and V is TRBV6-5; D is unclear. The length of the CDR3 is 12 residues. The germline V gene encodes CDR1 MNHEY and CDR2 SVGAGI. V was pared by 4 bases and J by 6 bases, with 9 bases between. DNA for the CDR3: TGTGCCAGCAGTTCCGTTACGGCTGAAGCTTTCTTT. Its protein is CASSSVTAEAFF.

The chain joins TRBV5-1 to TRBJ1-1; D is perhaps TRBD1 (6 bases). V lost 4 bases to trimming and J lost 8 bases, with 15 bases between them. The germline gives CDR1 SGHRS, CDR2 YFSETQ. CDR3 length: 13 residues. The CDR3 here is CASSLVGGGEAFF. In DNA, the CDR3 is TGCGCCAGCAGCCTCGTGGGGGGCGGAGAAGCTTTCTTT.

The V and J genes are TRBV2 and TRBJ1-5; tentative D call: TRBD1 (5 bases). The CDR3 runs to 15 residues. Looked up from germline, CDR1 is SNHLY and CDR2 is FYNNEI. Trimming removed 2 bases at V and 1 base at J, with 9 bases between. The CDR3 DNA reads TGTGCCAGCAGTGAACAGGGAGGGAGCAATCAGCCCCAGCATTTT. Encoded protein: CASSEQGGSNQPQHF.

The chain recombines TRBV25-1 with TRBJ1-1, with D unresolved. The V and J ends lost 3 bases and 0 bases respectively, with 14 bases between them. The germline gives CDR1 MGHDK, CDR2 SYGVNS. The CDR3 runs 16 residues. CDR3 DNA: TGTGCCAGCAGTGAGCACAGTACTGCCGTGAACACTGAAGCTTTCTTT. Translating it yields CASSEHSTAVNTEAFF.

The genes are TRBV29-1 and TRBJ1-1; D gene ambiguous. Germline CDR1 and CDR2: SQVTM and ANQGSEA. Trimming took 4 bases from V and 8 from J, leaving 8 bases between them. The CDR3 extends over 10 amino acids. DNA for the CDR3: TGCAGCGTTGCTTGGGAGGAAGCTTTCTTT. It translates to CSVAWEEAFF.

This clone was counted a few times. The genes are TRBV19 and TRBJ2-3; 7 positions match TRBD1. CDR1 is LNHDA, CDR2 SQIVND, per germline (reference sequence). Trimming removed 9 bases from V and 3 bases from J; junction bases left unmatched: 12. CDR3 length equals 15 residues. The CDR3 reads CASTTKGGRTDTQYF. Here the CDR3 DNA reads TGTGCCAGCACGACCAAAGGGGGCCGTACAGATACGCAGTATTTT.

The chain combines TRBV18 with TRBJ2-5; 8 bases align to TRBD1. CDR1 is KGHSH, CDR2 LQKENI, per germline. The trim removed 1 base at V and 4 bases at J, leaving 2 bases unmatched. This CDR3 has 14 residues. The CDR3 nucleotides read TGTGCCAGCTCACCACTCGACAGGGGAGAGACCCAGTACTTC. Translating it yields CASSPLDRGETQYF.

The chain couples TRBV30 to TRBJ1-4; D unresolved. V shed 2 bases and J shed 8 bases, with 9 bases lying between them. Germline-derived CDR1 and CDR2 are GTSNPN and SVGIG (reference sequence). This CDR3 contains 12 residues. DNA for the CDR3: TGTGCCTGGAGTTTTGGACCCGAAAAACTGTTTTTT. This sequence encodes CAWSFGPEKLFF.

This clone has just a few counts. CDR3 sequence: CASSRGQGQETQYF. CDR3 DNA sequence: TGTGCCAGCAGCCGTGGACAGGGCCAAGAGACCCAGTACTTC. The gene calls are TRBV7-9 and TRBJ2-5; 8 bases are a match to TRBD1. Trimming cost V 5 bases and J 1 base; bases outside gene matches: 3. The CDR3 has 14 amino acids. Germline V gene data show CDR1 as SEHNR and CDR2 as FQNEAQ (reference sequence). Supplemented by reference TRBV7-9 and TRBJ2-5, the full variable domain reads DTGVSQNPRHKITKRGQNVTFRCDPISEHNRLYWYRQTLGQGPEFLTYFQNEAQLEKSRLLSDRFSAERPKGSFSTLEIQRTEQGDSAMYLCASSRGQGQETQYFGPGTRLLVL.

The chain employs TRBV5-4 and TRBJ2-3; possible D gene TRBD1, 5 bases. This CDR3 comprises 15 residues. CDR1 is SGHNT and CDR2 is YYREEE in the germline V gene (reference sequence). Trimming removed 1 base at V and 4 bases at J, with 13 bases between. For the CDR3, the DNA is TGTGCCAGCAGCTTGTTCTTGCTAGGGGCAGATACGCAGTATTTT. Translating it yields CASSLFLLGADTQYF. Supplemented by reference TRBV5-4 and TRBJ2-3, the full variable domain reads ETGVTQSPTHLIKTRGQQVTLRCSSQSGHNTVSWYQQALGQGPQFIFQYYREEENGRGNFPPRFSGLQFPNYSSELNVNALELDDSALYLCASSLFLLGADTQYFGPGTRLTVL.

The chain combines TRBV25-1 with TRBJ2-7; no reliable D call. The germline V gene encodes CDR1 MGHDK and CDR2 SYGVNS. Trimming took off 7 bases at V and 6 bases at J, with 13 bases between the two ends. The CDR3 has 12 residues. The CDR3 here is CASIGNPGEQYF. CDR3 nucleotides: TGTGCCAGCATCGGAAACCCAGGCGAGCAGTACTTC.

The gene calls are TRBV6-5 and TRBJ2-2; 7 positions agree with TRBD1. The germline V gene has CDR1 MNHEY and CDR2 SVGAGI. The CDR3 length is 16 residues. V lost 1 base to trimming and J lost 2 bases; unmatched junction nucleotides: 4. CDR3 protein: CASSYFTGANTGELFF. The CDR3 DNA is TGTGCCAGCAGTTACTTCACAGGGGCTAACACCGGGGAGCTGTTTTTT.

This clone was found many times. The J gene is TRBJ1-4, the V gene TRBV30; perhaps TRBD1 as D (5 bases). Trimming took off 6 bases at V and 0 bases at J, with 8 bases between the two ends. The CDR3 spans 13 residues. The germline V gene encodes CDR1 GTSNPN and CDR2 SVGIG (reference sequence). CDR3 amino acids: CACYRTTNEKLFF. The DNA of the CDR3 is TGTGCCTGTTACAGGACAACTAATGAAAAACTGTTTTTT.

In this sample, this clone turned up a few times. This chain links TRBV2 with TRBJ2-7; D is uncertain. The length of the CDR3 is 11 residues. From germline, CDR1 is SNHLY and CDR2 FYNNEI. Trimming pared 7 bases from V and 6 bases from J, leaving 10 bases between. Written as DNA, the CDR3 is TGTGCCAGCAATGAGGTTCGCGAGCAGTACTTC. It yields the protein CASNEVREQYF. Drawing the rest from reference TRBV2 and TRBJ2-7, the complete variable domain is EPEVTQTPSHQVTQMGQEVILRCVPISNHLYFYWYRQILGQKVEFLVSFYNNEISEKSEIFDDQFSVERPDGSNFTLKIRSTKLEDSAMYFCASNEVREQYFGPGTRLTVT.

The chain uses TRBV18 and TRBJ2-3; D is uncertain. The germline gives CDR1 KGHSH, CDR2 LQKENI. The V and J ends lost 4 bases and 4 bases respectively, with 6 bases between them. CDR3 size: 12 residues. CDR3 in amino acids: CASSRTADTQYF. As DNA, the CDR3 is TGTGCCAGCTCACGGACCGCAGATACGCAGTATTTT.

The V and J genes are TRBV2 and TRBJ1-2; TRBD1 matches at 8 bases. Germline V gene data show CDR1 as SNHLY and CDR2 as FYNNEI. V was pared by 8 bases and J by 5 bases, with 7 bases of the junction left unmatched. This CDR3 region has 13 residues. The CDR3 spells CASVPDREYGYTF. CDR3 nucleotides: TGTGCCAGCGTCCCGGACAGGGAGTATGGCTACACCTTC.

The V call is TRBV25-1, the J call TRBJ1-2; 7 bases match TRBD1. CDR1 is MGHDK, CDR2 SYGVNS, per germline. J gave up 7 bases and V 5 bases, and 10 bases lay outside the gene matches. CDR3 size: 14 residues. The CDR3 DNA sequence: TGTGCCAGCAGTAACCCCGGGACAGCCTTTGGCTACACCTTC. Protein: CASSNPGTAFGYTF.

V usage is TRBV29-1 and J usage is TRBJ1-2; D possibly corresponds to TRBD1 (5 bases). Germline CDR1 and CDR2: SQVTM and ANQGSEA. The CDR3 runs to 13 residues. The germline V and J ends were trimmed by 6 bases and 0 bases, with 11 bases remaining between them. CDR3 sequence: CSVPGRTNYGYTF. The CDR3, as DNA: TGCAGCGTACCAGGGAGAACTAACTATGGCTACACCTTC.

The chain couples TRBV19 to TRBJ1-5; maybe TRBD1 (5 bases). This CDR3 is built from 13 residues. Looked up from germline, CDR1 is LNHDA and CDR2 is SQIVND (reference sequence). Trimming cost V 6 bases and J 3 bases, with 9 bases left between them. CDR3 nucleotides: TGTGCCAGTAGGTCAGGGTCCAATCAGCCCCAGCATTTT. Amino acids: CASRSGSNQPQHF.

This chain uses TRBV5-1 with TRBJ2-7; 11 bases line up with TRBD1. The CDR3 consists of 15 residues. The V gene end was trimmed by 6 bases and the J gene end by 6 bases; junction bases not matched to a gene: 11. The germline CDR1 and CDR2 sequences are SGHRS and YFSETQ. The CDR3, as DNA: TGCGCCAGCATCAACGTCCCGGGACAGGGGGGCGAGCAGTACTTC. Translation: CASINVPGQGGEQYF.

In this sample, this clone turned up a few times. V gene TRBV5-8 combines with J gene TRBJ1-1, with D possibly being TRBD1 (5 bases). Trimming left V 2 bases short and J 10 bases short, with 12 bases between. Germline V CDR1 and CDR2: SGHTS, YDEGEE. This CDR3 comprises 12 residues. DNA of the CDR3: TGTGCCAGCAGCTTTGAGGTTGGGGGAGCTTTCTTT. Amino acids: CASSFEVGGAFF.

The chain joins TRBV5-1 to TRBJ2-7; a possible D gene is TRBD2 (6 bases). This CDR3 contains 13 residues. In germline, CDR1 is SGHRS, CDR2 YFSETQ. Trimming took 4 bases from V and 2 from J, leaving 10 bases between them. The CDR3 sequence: CASSVGGTYEQYF. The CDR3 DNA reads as TGCGCCAGCAGCGTCGGAGGGACCTACGAGCAGTACTTC.

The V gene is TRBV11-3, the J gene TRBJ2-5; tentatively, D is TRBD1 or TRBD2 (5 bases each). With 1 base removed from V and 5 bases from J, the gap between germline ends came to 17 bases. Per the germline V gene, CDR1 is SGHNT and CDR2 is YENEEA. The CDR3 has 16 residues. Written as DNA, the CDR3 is TGTGCCAGCAGCTTAGGTTTGGGGTACGAGGGGGAGACCCAGTACTTC. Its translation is CASSLGLGYEGETQYF. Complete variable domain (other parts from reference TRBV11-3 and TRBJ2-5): EAGVVQSPRYKIIEKKQPVAFWCNPISGHNTLYWYLQNLGQGPELLIRYENEEAVDDSQLPKDRFSAERLKGVDSTLKIQPAELGDSAVYLCASSLGLGYEGETQYFGPGTRLLVL.